This T cell receptor (beta chain) was sequenced for a study of early T cells in non-severe SARS-CoV-2 infection listed by TCRdb under 2021. General notes on the study: Because TCR sequencing relied on bulk RNA taken from unsorted whole blood, pairing of alpha and beta chains was not possible.

Between the V and J ends, shortened by 3 bases and 4 bases respectively, the junction contains 15 bases. The CDR3 covers 15 residues, taking in both the cysteine and the phenylalanine. The retained sequence is limited to the CDR3, 45 bases, with the frame set at the first base. Looking up the germline V gene yields CDR1 SGHDN and CDR2 FVKESK. A word on this clonotype: This receptor's antigen is unknown. It has no much larger one-base neighbor in the sample; base qualities were not kept.

The paper as a whole reports these results and caveats: Matching against VDJdb was skewed toward anti-spike CD8 responses, likely underestimated virus-specific expansions, and missed private and CD4 specificities.

The study was a case-control design nested within a healthcare worker cohort in London, UK, with weekly nasopharyngeal swab PCR tests and blood sampling. Between 23 and 31 March 2020, the week of the UK lockdown, healthcare workers were enrolled and then followed up weekly for as long as 16 weeks. The library came from 5' RACE. The sample was run on a NextSeq 500. In the TCR library protocol, unique molecular identifiers were attached to individual cDNA molecules to correct for PCR bias and sequencing error. TCR alpha and beta chains were both sequenced, and the abundances of alpha and beta sequences in each sample were closely correlated with each other. The authors' analysis ran thus. Decombinator V4 was used to annotate TCR sequences for V gene, J gene and CDR3. Expanded TCRs were defined as changing significantly between any two time points under a Poisson model with p below 0.0001. TCR abundances were normalised to the total number of TCRs sequenced in each sample and reported as counts per million. MAIT TCRs were defined by TRAV1-2 paired with TRAJ12, TRAJ20 or TRAJ33, and iNKT TCRs by TRAV10 paired with TRAJ18. VDJdb, accessed 1 November 2021, was searched for CMV, EBV and SARS-CoV-2 annotated TCRs, with TCRs annotated for multiple antigens excluded. TCRdb's own reprocessing of the public reads used fastp at Q25 and MiXCR and kept productive beta chains. For every CDR3 protein sequence, its rows merge into one entry that carries the most common genes and DNA. V and J calls and clone size were set by TCRdb, not the authors. The sample table lists roughly 80,000 distinct CDR3 sequences, around 15% of them with a count of one. The ten largest clones represent roughly 3% of the sample.

Recombination joined TRBV14 with TRBJ2-5, with the identity of the D gene unclear. The clonotype originates from an adult who was a healthcare worker with PCR-confirmed SARS-CoV-2 infection or an uninfected control (not recorded which). The sequenced sample was whole blood. DNA sequence: TGTGCCAGCAGCCATACTACCCCTCCCCTAGAGACCCAGTACTTC. Protein translation: CASSHTTPPLETQYF. This CDR3, with the reference TRBV14 and TRBJ2-5 proteins standing in past its ends, gives the full variable domain EAGVTQFPSHSVIEKGQTVTLRCDPISGHDNLYWYRRVMGKEIKFLLHFVKESKQDESGMPNNRFLAERTGGTYSTLKVQPAELEDSGVYFCASSHTTPPLETQYFGPGTRLLVL.